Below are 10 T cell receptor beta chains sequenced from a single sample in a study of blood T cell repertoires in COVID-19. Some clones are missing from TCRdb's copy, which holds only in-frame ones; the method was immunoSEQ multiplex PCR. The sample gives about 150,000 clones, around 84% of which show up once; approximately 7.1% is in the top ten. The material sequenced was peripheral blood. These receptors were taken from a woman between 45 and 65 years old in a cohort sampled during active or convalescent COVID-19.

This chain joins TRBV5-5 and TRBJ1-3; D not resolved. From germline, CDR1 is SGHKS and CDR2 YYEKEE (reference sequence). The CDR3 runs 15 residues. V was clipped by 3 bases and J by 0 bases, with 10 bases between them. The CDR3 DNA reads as TGTGCCAGCAGCTCGACTGACTCCTCTGGAAACACCATATATTTT. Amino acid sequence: CASSSTDSSGNTIYF.

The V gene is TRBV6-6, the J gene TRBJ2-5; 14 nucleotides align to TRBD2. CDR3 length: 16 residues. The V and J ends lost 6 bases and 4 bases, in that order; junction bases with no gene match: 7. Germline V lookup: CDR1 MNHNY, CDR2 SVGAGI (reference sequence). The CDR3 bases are TGTGCCAGCAGCCCGAGGACTAGCGGGGGGTCAGAGACCCAGTACTTC. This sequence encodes CASSPRTSGGSETQYF.

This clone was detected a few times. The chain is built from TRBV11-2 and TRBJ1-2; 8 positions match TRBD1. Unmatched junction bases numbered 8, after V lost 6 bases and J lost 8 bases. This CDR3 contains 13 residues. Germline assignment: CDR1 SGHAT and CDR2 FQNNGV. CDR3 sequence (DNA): TGTGCCAGCAGACCGCTGACAGGGGTCGGCTACACCTTC. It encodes CASRPLTGVGYTF. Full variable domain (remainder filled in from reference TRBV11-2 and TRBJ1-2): EAGVAQSPRYKIIEKRQSVAFWCNPISGHATLYWYQQILGQGPKLLIQFQNNGVVDDSQLPKDRFSAERLKGVDSTLKIQPAKLEDSAVYLCASRPLTGVGYTFGSGTRLTVV.

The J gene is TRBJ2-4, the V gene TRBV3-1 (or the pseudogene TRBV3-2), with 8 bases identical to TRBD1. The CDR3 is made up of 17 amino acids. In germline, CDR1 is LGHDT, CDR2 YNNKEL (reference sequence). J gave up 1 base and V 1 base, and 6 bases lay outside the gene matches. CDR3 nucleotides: TGTGCCAGCAGCCAAGTCCGCCAGGGGGCTGCCAAAAACATTCAGTACTTC. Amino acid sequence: CASSQVRQGAAKNIQYF.

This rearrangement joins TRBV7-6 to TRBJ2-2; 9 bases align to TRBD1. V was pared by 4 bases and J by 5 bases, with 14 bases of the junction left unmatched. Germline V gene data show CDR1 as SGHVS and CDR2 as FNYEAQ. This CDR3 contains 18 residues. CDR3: CASSSVSPGQGGTGELFF. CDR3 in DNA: TGTGCCAGCAGCTCTGTCTCCCCGGGACAGGGTGGTACCGGGGAGCTGTTTTTT.

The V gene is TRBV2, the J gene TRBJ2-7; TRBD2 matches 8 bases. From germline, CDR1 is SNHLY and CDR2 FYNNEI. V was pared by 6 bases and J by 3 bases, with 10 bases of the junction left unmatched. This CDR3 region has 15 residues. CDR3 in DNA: TGTGCCAGCAGGGGAGGCGGGGGGCCCATCTACGAGCAGTACTTC. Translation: CASRGGGGPIYEQYF.

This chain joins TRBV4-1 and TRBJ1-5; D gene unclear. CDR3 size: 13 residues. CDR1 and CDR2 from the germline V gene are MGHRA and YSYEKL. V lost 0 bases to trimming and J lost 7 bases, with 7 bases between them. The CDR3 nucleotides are TGCGCCAGCAGCCAAGATCTTGAGCAGCCCCAGCATTTT. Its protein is CASSQDLEQPQHF.

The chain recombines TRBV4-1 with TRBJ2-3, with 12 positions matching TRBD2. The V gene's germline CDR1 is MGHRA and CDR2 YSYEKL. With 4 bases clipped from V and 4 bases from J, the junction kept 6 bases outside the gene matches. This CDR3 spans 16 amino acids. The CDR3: CASSRASGGAADTQYF. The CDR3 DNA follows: TGCGCCAGCAGCCGGGCTAGCGGGGGGGCGGCAGATACGCAGTATTTT.

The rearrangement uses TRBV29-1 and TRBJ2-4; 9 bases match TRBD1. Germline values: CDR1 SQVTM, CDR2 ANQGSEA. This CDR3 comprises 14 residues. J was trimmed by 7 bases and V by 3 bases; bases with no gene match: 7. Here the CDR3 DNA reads TGCAGCGTTGATTCGGACAGGGGCCGGAACATTCAGTACTTC. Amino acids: CSVDSDRGRNIQYF.

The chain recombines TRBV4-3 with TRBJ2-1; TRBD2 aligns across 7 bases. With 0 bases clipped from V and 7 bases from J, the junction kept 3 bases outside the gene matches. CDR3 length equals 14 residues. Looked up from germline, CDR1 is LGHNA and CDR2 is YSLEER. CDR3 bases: TGCGCCAGCAGCCAAGAGACTAGCAGAAATGAGCAGTTCTTC. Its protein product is CASSQETSRNEQFF.